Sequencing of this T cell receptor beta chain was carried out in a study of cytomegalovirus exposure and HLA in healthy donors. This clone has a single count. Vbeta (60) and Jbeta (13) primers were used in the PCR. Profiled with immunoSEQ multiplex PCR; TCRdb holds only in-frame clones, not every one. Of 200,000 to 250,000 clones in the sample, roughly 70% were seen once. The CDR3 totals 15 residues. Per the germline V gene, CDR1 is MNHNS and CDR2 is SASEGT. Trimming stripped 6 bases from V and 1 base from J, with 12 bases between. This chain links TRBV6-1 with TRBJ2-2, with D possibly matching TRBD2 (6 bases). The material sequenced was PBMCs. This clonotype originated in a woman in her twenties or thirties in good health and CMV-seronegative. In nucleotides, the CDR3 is TGTGCCAGCAGACGCGAGGAGGGGAACACCGGGGAGCTGTTTTTT. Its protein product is CASRREEGNTGELFF.